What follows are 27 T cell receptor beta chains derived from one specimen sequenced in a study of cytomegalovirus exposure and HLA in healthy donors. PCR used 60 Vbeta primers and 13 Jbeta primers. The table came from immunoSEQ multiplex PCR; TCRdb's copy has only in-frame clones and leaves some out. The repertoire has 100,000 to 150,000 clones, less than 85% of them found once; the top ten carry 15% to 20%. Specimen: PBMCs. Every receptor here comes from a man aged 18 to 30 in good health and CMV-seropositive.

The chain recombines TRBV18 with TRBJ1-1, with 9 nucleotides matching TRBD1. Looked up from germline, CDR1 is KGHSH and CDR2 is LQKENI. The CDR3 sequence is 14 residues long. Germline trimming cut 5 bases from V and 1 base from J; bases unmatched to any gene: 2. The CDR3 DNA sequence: TGTGCCAGCTCAGGGACAGGGCCGAACACTGAAGCTTTCTTT. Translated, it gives CASSGTGPNTEAFF.

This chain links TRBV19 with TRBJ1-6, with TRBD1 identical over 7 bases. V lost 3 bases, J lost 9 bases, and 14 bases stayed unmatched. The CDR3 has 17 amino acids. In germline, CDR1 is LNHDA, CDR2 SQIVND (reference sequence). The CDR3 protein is CASSIPPWDSPTSPLHF. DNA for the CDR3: TGTGCCAGTAGTATTCCACCATGGGACAGCCCGACTTCACCCCTCCACTTT.

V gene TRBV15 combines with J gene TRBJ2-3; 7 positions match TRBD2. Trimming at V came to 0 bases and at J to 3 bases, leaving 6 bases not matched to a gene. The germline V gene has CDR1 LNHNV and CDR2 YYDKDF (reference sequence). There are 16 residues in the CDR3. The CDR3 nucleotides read TGTGCCACCAGCAGAGAAGGGCGAGCGGGGACAGATACGCAGTATTTT. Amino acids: CATSREGRAGTDTQYF.

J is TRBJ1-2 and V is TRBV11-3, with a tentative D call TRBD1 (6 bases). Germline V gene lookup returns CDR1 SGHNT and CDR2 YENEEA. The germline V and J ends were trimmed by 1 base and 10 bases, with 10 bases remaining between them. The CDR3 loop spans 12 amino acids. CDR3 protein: CASSLAGVDYTF. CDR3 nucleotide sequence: TGTGCCAGCAGCTTAGCAGGGGTGGACTACACCTTC.

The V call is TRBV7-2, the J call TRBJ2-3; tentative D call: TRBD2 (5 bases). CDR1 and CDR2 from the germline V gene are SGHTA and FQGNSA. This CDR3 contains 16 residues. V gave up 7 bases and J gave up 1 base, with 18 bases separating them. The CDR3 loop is CASTGVLTMGTDTQYF. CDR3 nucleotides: TGTGCCAGCACCGGGGTCTTAACCATGGGCACAGATACGCAGTATTTT.

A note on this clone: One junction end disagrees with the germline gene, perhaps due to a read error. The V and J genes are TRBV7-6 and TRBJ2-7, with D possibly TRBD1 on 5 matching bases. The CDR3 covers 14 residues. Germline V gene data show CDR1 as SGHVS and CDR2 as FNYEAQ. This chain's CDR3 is CASGLGAGNNEQYF. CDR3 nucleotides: TGTGCCAGCGGCTTAGGGGCAGGGAATAACGAGCAGTACTTC.

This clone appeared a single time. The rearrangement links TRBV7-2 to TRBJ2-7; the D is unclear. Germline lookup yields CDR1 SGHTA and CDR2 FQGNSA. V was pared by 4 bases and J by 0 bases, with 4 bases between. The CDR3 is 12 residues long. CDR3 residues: CASSWASYEQYF. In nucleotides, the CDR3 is TGTGCCAGCAGCTGGGCCTCCTACGAGCAGTACTTC.

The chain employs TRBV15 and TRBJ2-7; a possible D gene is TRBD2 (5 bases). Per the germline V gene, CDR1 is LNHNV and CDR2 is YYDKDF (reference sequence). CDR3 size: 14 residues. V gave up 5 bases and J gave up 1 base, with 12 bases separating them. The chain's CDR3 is CATSEERVSYEQYF. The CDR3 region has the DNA TGTGCCACCAGCGAAGAGAGGGTATCCTACGAGCAGTACTTC.

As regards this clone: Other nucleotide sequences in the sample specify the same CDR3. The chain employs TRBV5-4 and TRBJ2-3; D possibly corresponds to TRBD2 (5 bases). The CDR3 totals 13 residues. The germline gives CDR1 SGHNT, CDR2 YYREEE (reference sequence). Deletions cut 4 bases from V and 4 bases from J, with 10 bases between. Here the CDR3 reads CASSLGSPDTQYF. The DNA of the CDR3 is TGTGCCAGCAGCCTAGGGAGTCCAGATACGCAGTATTTT. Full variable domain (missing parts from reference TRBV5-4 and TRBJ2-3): ETGVTQSPTHLIKTRGQQVTLRCSSQSGHNTVSWYQQALGQGPQFIFQYYREEENGRGNFPPRFSGLQFPNYSSELNVNALELDDSALYLCASSLGSPDTQYFGPGTRLTVL.

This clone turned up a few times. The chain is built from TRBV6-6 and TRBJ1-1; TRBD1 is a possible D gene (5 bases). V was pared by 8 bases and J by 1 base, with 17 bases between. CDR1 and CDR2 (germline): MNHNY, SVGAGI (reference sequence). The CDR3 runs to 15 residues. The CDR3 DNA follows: TGTGCCAGCGGGGGGACCTCCGGGGGGAACACTGAAGCTTTCTTT. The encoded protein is CASGGTSGGNTEAFF.

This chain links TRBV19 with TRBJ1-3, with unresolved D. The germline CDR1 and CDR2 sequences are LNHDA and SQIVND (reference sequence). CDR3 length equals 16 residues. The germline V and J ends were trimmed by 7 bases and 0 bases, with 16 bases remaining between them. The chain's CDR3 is CASTPRRNSSGNTIYF. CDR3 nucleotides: TGTGCCAGTACCCCTCGGAGGAATAGCTCTGGAAACACCATATATTTT.

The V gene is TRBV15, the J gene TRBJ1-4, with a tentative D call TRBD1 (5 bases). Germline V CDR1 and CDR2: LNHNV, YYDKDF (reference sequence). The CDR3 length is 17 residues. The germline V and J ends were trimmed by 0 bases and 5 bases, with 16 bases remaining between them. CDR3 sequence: CATSRDGSRTKNEKLFF. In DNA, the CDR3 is TGTGCCACCAGCAGAGATGGGTCCCGGACAAAAAATGAAAAACTGTTTTTT.

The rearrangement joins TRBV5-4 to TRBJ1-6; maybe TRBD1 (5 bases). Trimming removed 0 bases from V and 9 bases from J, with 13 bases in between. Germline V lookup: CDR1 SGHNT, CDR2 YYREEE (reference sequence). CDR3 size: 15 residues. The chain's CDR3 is CASSLEGLWSSPLHF. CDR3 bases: TGTGCCAGCAGCTTGGAGGGGTTGTGGAGTTCACCCCTCCACTTT.

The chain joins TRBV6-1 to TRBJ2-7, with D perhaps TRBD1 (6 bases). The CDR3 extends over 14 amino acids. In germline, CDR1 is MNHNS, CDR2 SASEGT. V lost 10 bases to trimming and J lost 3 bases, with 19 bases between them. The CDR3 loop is CATRDTESRYEQYF. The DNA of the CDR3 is TGTGCCACCCGGGACACAGAGAGCCGCTACGAGCAGTACTTC.

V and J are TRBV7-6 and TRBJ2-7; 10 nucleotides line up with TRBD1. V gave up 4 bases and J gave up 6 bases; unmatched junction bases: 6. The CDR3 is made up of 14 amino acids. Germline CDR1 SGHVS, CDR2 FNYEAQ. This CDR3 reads CASSSGTGATEQYF. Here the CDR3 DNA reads TGTGCCAGCAGCTCCGGGACAGGGGCTACCGAGCAGTACTTC.

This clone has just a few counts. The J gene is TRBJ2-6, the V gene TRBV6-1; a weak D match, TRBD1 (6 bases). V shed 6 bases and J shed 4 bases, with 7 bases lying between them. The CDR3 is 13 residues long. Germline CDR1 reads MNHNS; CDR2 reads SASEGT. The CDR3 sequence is CASSDRGANVLTF. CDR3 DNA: TGTGCCAGCAGCGACAGGGGGGCCAACGTCCTGACTTTC.

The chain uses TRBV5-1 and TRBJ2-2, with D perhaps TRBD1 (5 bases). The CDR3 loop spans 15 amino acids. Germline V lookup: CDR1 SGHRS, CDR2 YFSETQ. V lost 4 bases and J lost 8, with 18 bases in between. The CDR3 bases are TGCGCCAGCAGCCCTCTCGCAGGGCAAGCGGGGGAGCTGTTTTTT. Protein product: CASSPLAGQAGELFF.

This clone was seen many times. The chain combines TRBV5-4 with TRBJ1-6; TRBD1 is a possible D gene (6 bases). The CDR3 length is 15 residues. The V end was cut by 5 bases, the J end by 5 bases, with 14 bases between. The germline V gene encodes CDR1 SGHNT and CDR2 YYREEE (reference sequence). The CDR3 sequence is CASSSRTVDNSPLHF. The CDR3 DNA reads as TGTGCCAGCAGTTCCCGGACAGTGGATAATTCACCCCTCCACTTT. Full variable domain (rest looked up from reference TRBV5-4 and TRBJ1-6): ETGVTQSPTHLIKTRGQQVTLRCSSQSGHNTVSWYQQALGQGPQFIFQYYREEENGRGNFPPRFSGLQFPNYSSELNVNALELDDSALYLCASSSRTVDNSPLHFGNGTRLTVT.

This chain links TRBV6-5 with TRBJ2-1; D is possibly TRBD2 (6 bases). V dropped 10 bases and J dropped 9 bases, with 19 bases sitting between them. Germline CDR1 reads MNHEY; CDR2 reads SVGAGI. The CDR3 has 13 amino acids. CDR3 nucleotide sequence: TGTGCCACCCGACTAGTTGGGTTGGGTGAGCAGTTCTTC. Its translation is CATRLVGLGEQFF.

The CDR3 loop reads CASSLEGGMNTEAFF. CDR3 bases: TGTGCCAGCAGCTTGGAGGGGGGGATGAACACTGAAGCTTTCTTT. This chain connects TRBV5-4 to TRBJ1-1, with a weak D call TRBD1 (6 bases). Germline-derived CDR1 and CDR2 are SGHNT and YYREEE (reference sequence). The length of the CDR3 is 15 residues. Trimming removed 0 bases from V and 0 bases from J, with 9 bases in between.

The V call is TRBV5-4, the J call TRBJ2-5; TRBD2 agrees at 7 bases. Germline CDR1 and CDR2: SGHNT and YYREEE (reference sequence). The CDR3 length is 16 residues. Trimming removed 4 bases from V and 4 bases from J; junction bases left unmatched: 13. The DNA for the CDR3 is TGTGCCAGCAGCCCCTCAGGACTGCGCGGGGGAGAGACCCAGTACTTC. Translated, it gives CASSPSGLRGGETQYF.

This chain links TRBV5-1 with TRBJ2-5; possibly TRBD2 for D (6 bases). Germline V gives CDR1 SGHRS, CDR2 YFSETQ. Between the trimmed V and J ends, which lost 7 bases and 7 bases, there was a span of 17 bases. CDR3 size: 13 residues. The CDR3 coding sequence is TGCGCCAGCCGCCCCGACCCCGGGAGGACCCAGTACTTC. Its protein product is CASRPDPGRTQYF.

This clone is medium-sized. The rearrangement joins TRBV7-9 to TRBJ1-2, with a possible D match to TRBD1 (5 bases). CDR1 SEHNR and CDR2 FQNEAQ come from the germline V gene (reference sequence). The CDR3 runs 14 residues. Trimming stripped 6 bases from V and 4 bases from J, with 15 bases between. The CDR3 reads CASRPGGDLYGYTF. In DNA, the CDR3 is TGTGCCAGCAGGCCGGGCGGGGACCTCTATGGCTACACCTTC.

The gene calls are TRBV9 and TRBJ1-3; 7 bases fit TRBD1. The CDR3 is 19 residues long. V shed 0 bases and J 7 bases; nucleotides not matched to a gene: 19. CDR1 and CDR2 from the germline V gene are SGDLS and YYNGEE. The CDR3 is CASSVVADGDSSPGNTIYF. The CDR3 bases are TGTGCCAGCAGCGTAGTAGCAGATGGGGACAGTTCTCCCGGGAACACCATATATTTT.

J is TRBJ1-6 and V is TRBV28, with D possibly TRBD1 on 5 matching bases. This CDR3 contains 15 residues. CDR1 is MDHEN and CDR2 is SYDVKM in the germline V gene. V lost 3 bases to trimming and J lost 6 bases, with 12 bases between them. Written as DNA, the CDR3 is TGTGCCAGCAGTTTTCAGGGTGTTGGTAATTCACCCCTCCACTTT. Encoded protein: CASSFQGVGNSPLHF.

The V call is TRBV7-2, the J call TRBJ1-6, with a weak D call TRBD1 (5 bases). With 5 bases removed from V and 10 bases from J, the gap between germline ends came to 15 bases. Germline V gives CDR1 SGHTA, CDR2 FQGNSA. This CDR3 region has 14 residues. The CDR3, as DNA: TGTGCCAGCAGCCCCGGAGGGACTGGGTCACCCCTCCACTTT. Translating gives CASSPGGTGSPLHF.

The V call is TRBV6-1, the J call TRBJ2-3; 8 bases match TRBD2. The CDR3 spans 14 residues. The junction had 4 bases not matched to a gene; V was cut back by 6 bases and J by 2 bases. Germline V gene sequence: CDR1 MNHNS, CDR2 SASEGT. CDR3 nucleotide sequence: TGTGCCAGCAGGCCGGGGGGGACCACAGATACGCAGTATTTT. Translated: CASRPGGTTDTQYF.